The clone carrying this T cell receptor (beta chain) was found once. These data come from a study of blood T cell repertoires in COVID-19. Study context: Samples of COVID-19 (acute and convalescent) were obtained from the United States, Italy and Spain. Sources were T cells, B-cell-depleted T cells, or PBMCs; the material itself was cDNA or gDNA.

Trimming removed 4 bases from V and 7 bases from J, with 11 bases in between. Germline V gives CDR1 GTSNPN, CDR2 SVGIG (reference sequence). The CDR3 consists of 12 residues. Per the original data handling: Nucleated cell number was recorded as an estimate derived from reference gene primer amplification. This table comes from immunoSEQ multiplex PCR, and its TCRdb copy is limited to in-frame clones, with some not included. The DNA gave D and trimming, while V, J and clone size come from that table. This table has 250,000 to 300,000 clones, approximately 86% appearing once. Sequenced input: peripheral blood. The TCR originated in a man aged 25-40 years with active or convalescent COVID-19. V and J are TRBV30 and TRBJ1-3; D uncertain. The CDR3 DNA sequence: TGTGCCTGGAACGATCTGAGCAACACCATATATTTT. This gives the protein CAWNDLSNTIYF.